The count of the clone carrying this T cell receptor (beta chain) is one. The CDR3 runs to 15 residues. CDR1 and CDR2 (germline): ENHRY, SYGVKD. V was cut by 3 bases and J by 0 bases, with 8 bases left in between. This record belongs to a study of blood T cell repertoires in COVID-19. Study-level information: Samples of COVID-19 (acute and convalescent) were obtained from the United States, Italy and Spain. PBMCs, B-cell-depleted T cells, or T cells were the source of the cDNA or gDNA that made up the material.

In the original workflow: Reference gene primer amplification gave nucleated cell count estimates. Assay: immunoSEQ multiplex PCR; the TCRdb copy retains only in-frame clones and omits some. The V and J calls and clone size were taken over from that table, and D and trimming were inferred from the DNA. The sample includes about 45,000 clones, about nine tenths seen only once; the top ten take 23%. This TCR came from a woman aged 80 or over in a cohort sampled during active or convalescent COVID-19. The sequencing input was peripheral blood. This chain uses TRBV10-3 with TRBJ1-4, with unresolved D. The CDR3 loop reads CAISDWASTNEKLFF. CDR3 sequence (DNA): TGTGCCATCAGTGATTGGGCCTCAACTAATGAAAAACTGTTTTTT.